These 25 T cell receptor beta chains were sequenced from one sample in a study of identifying expanded T cells in peripheral blood (dated by TCRdb to about 2019). Libraries were made using the immunoSEQ multiplex PCR assay. TCRdb's version of the immuneACCESS table is confined to in-frame rearrangements and falls short of the full clone set. An unresolved V gene accounts for under half of the shortfall where checked; the remainder is of unknown origin. Within this sample are 60,000 to 80,000 clones, with roughly 88% of them counted one time only. The ten largest make up 3% to 4% of the sample. Sequencing was performed on blood. Receptor source: a person aged 18 to 75 in good health.

The gene calls are TRBV14 and TRBJ2-1; TRBD2 might be the D (5 bases). The germline gives CDR1 SGHDN, CDR2 FVKESK. This CDR3 comprises 17 residues. V was cut by 0 bases and J by 0 bases, with 12 bases left in between. CDR3 loop: CASSQDEGPLSYNEQFF. The CDR3 DNA sequence: TGTGCCAGCAGCCAAGATGAGGGCCCCCTCTCCTACAATGAGCAGTTCTTC.

V usage is TRBV10-2 and J usage is TRBJ2-2; 7 nucleotides align to TRBD1. Germline CDR1 reads WSHSY; CDR2 reads SAAADI. Trimming took 9 bases from V and 7 from J; bases not matched to a gene: 8. CDR3 length equals 13 residues. The CDR3 protein is CASRDSVNGELFF. Written as DNA, the CDR3 is TGCGCCAGTAGGGACAGCGTAAACGGGGAGCTGTTTTTT.

Here the CDR3 DNA reads TGCGCCAGCAGCCAGGGGGCGAAACTGGGCTCACCCCTCCACTTT. Translating gives CASSQGAKLGSPLHF. The rearrangement uses TRBV4-1 and TRBJ1-6, with D maybe TRBD1 (6 bases). The CDR3 contains 15 residues. V was clipped by 3 bases and J by 10 bases, with 16 bases between them. CDR1 is MGHRA, CDR2 YSYEKL, per germline.

V and J are TRBV4-1 and TRBJ2-5; D is perhaps TRBD1 or TRBD2 (5 bases each). The J call may be in error: the DNA end matches TRBJ2-7 better. From germline, CDR1 is MGHRA and CDR2 YSYEKL. CDR3 length equals 15 residues. The CDR3 spells CASSLGTLSSYEQYF. The CDR3 nucleotides are TGCGCCAGCAGCCTCGGGACGCTGAGCTCCTACGAGCAGTACTTC.

The chain links TRBV25-1 to TRBJ1-2; TRBD1 is a possible D gene (6 bases). The germline CDR1 and CDR2 sequences are MGHDK and SYGVNS. The CDR3 length is 14 residues. The ends were cut back, 1 base at V and 7 bases at J, with 13 bases in the middle. CDR3 region: CASSESWGAGGYTF. The CDR3 DNA reads as TGTGCCAGCAGTGAATCTTGGGGGGCGGGTGGCTACACCTTC.

The gene calls are TRBV7-2 and TRBJ2-7; no clear D. This CDR3 is 11 amino acids long. CDR1 is SGHTA, CDR2 FQGNSA, per germline. Trimming took 3 bases from V and 4 from J, leaving 4 bases between them. CDR3 protein: CASSFNYEQYF. Written as DNA, the CDR3 is TGTGCCAGCAGCTTCAATTACGAGCAGTACTTC. The full variable domain, with the rest looked up from reference TRBV7-2 and TRBJ2-7, is GAGVSQSPSNKVTEKGKDVELRCDPISGHTALYWYRQSLGQGLEFLIYFQGNSAPDKSGLPSDRFSAERTGGSVSTLTIQRTQQEDSAVYLCASSFNYEQYFGPGTRLTVT.

This clone has just one count. The chain has TRBV7-9 and TRBJ2-3; 12 bases are a match to TRBD2. From germline, CDR1 is SEHNR and CDR2 FQNEAQ (reference sequence). The CDR3 sequence is 17 residues long. V lost 2 bases and J lost 4; bases outside the gene matches: 7. CDR3 sequence reads: CASSLTQTSGRPDTQYF. CDR3 in DNA: TGTGCCAGCAGCTTAACGCAGACTAGCGGGAGACCAGATACGCAGTATTTT. The whole variable domain, filled in from reference TRBV7-9 and TRBJ2-3, reads DTGVSQNPRHKITKRGQNVTFRCDPISEHNRLYWYRQTLGQGPEFLTYFQNEAQLEKSRLLSDRFSAERPKGSFSTLEIQRTEQGDSAMYLCASSLTQTSGRPDTQYFGPGTRLTVL.

The V gene is TRBV27, the J gene TRBJ1-2, with TRBD1 identical over 7 bases. The CDR3 is made up of 14 amino acids. CDR1 and CDR2 from the germline V gene are MNHEY and SMNVEV (reference sequence). V lost 6 bases and J lost 7; bases outside the gene matches: 11. The CDR3 nucleotides read TGTGCCAGCAGCAATCGACAGGGTATAAGTGGCTACACCTTC. Residues: CASSNRQGISGYTF.

The chain employs TRBV13 and TRBJ2-1; D call uncertain. This CDR3 spans 13 amino acids. CDR1 PRHDT and CDR2 FYEKMQ come from the germline V gene (reference sequence). V gave up 7 bases and J gave up 4 bases, with 11 bases separating them. The CDR3 DNA is TGTGCCAGCACGGCTAACCGTTACAATGAGCAGTTCTTC. It specifies CASTANRYNEQFF.

The genes are TRBV18 and TRBJ1-1; D is unclear. The germline CDR1 and CDR2 sequences are KGHSH and LQKENI. CDR3 length: 14 amino acids. V was clipped by 5 bases and J by 6 bases, with 16 bases between them. The CDR3 sequence is CASSNSGWGSEAFF. DNA of the CDR3: TGTGCCAGCTCAAACAGTGGGTGGGGTTCTGAAGCTTTCTTT.

The chain is built from TRBV18 and TRBJ2-5; 7 positions agree with TRBD1. The V gene's germline CDR1 is KGHSH and CDR2 LQKENI. The V gene end was trimmed by 3 bases and the J gene end by 4 bases; junction bases not matched to a gene: 5. The CDR3 is 14 residues long. Here the CDR3 reads CASSPTGQRETQYF. The CDR3 DNA reads as TGTGCCAGCTCACCTACGGGACAGCGAGAGACCCAGTACTTC.

This CDR3 is CASSVGVGVTTDTQYF. Here the CDR3 DNA reads TGTGCCAGCAGCGTAGGTGTCGGGGTCACCACAGATACGCAGTATTTT. J is TRBJ2-3 and V is TRBV9; TRBD2 is a possible D gene (5 bases). CDR1 SGDLS and CDR2 YYNGEE come from the germline V gene. The CDR3 is 16 residues long. Trimming stripped 0 bases from V and 2 bases from J, with 13 bases between.

This chain joins TRBV10-2 and TRBJ2-7; D is tentatively TRBD1 or TRBD2 (5 bases each). The CDR3 sequence is 14 residues long. Germline lookup yields CDR1 WSHSY and CDR2 SAAADI. V lost 1 base, J lost 2 bases, and 9 bases lay in between. This CDR3 is CASSEYGAAYEQYF. The CDR3, as DNA: TGCGCCAGCAGTGAGTACGGGGCAGCCTACGAGCAGTACTTC.

The chain joins TRBV15 to TRBJ2-7, with TRBD1 matching 9 bases. The CDR3 contains 20 residues. Losses at the gene ends were 1 base for V and 1 base for J; bases not matched to a gene: 17. The germline CDR1 and CDR2 sequences are LNHNV and YYDKDF (reference sequence). The CDR3: CATSRGRGTGLGSSSYEQYF. The CDR3 bases are TGTGCCACCAGCAGAGGTCGGGGGACAGGGTTAGGGTCGTCTTCCTACGAGCAGTACTTC.

V and J are TRBV28 and TRBJ1-5; maybe TRBD1 (6 bases). The CDR3 runs to 16 residues. CDR1 and CDR2 (germline): MDHEN, SYDVKM. The V gene lost 2 bases and the J gene lost 5 bases, with 16 bases spanning the gap. Here the CDR3 reads CASSLSRGFKDQPQHF. The CDR3 DNA reads TGTGCCAGCAGTTTAAGCAGGGGTTTTAAGGATCAGCCCCAGCATTTT.

The rearrangement joins TRBV12-5 to TRBJ1-5; D remains ambiguous. Trimming stripped 2 bases from V and 11 bases from J, with 7 bases between. This CDR3 spans 11 amino acids. The germline gives CDR1 LGHNT, CDR2 FRNRAP. The CDR3 nucleotides read TGTGCTAGTGGTTTGTTTGGGTCCCAGCATTTT. Translated, it gives CASGLFGSQHF.

The chain employs TRBV28 and TRBJ1-1; a possible D gene is TRBD1 (6 bases). The CDR3 loop spans 16 amino acids. The germline CDR1 and CDR2 sequences are MDHEN and SYDVKM. V lost 3 bases and J 1 base, leaving 15 bases between the germline ends. The CDR3 region has the DNA TGTGCCAGCAGTTTGAATACCAGGGGACCGAACACTGAAGCTTTCTTT. Its translation is CASSLNTRGPNTEAFF.

The chain links TRBV28 to TRBJ1-2; tentative D call: TRBD1 (5 bases). The CDR3 covers 12 residues. Trimming removed 3 bases from V and 8 bases from J, with 10 bases in between. Germline CDR1 and CDR2: MDHEN and SYDVKM. The CDR3, as DNA: TGTGCCAGCAGTTTCCAAGAGGGGGGCTACACCTTC. It encodes CASSFQEGGYTF.

The chain employs TRBV28 and TRBJ2-7, with D tentatively TRBD1 (5 bases). V was trimmed by 2 bases and J by 1 base, leaving 12 bases between them. The CDR3 totals 15 residues. Germline V CDR1 and CDR2: MDHEN, SYDVKM. The chain's CDR3 is CASSLVGVGSYEQYF. DNA for the CDR3: TGTGCCAGCAGTTTAGTAGGGGTCGGATCCTACGAGCAGTACTTC.

This chain joins TRBV10-1 and TRBJ2-2, with 11 bases aligning to TRBD2. CDR1 and CDR2 (germline): WNHNN, SYGVQD (reference sequence). The V gene end was trimmed by 9 bases and the J gene end by 2 bases; junction bases not matched to a gene: 8. The CDR3 is 16 residues long. CDR3 region: CARTNGTSGNTGELFF. The CDR3 bases are TGCGCCAGGACAAACGGGACTAGCGGAAACACCGGGGAGCTGTTTTTT.

CDR3 region: CASSSTGRGTYEQYF. CDR3 bases: TGTGCCAGTAGCTCGACAGGGCGGGGGACCTACGAGCAGTACTTC. This chain connects TRBV19 to TRBJ2-7; either TRBD1 or TRBD2 may fit D (7 bases each). Germline V gene sequence: CDR1 LNHDA, CDR2 SQIVND (reference sequence). This CDR3 region has 15 residues. V lost 6 bases and J lost 2, with 17 bases in between.

This rearrangement joins TRBV7-2 to TRBJ1-3, with TRBD1 identical over 9 bases. CDR1 and CDR2 (germline): SGHTA, FQGNSA. This CDR3 is 18 amino acids long. The J segment lost 0 bases and the V segment lost 5 bases, leaving 11 bases of the junction unmatched. CDR3 DNA: TGTGCCAGCAGCCCGTGGGGACAGGGATCGGACTCTGGAAACACCATATATTTT. This sequence encodes CASSPWGQGSDSGNTIYF. The full variable domain, completed using reference TRBV7-2 and TRBJ1-3, is GAGVSQSPSNKVTEKGKDVELRCDPISGHTALYWYRQSLGQGLEFLIYFQGNSAPDKSGLPSDRFSAERTGGSVSTLTIQRTQQEDSAVYLCASSPWGQGSDSGNTIYFGEGSWLTVV.

The chain links TRBV25-1 to TRBJ2-1; D is possibly TRBD1 (6 bases). This CDR3 has 13 amino acids. The ends were cut back, 7 bases at V and 6 bases at J, with 13 bases in the middle. CDR1 and CDR2 from the germline V gene are MGHDK and SYGVNS. This CDR3 is CASKGVRFNEQFF. The DNA for the CDR3 is TGTGCCAGCAAGGGGGTAAGGTTCAATGAGCAGTTCTTC.

The chain recombines TRBV5-8 with TRBJ2-6; D is uncertain. The CDR3 covers 16 residues. V was pared by 1 base and J by 2 bases, with 10 bases between. Germline V CDR1 and CDR2: SGHTS, YDEGEE. The CDR3 coding sequence is TGTGCCAGCAGCTTGTTTCTCGGAGCTGGGGCCAACGTCCTGACTTTC. It is translated as CASSLFLGAGANVLTF.

A word on this clone: Sequence at one end of the junction differs from germline and may be a read error. The chain recombines TRBV5-1 with TRBJ1-1; D is undetermined. From germline, CDR1 is SGHRS and CDR2 YFSETQ. CDR3 length equals 13 residues. The CDR3 DNA sequence: TGCGCCAGCAGCTTCTGGGGAAACACTGCAGCTTTCTTT. It yields the protein CASSFWGNTAAFF.